This T cell receptor beta chain was identified during a study of blood T cell repertoires in COVID-19. The wider study: In each case, the material was cDNA or gDNA derived from T cells, B-cell-depleted T cells, or PBMCs.

V gave up 6 bases and J gave up 4 bases, with 6 bases separating them. Germline-derived CDR1 and CDR2 are MNHEY and SVGAGI. The CDR3 has 11 amino acids. Original analysis: Amplified reference gene primers provided the basis for estimating nucleated cell counts. Measured with immunoSEQ multiplex PCR; TCRdb has only the in-frame clones, and not every one. Clone size and V and J calls were adopted from that table, with D and trimming inferred from the DNA. The data hold about 280,000 clones, with 87% observed a single time. This clone was counted a few times. Other DNA sequences in the same sample also yield this CDR3.

The V call is TRBV6-5, the J call TRBJ1-1, with D possibly matching TRBD1 (5 bases). The sequence derives from a woman between 50 and 59 years old who had recovered from COVID-19. The specimen was peripheral blood. In DNA, the CDR3 is TGTGCCAGCAGGGGGGGCACTGAAGCTTTCTTT. It specifies CASRGGTEAFF.